This TCR beta chain was recorded in a study of technical replicates of blood from a few donors. TCRdb's table, derived via immunoSEQ multiplex PCR, lists solely in-frame clones and lacks some. Here the sample spans tens of thousands of clones, around 90% being singletons. The receptor comes from a human donor in good health. The sequencing input was T cells isolated from PBMCs.

The CDR3 sequence is CASSLVQANYGYTF. Written as DNA, the CDR3 is TGTGCCAGCAGCTTGGTCCAGGCCAACTATGGCTACACCTTC. The J gene is TRBJ1-2, the V gene TRBV5-4, with D unclear. V was shortened by 0 bases and J by 2 bases, with 8 bases between the two germline ends. In germline, CDR1 is SGHNT, CDR2 YYREEE (reference sequence). This CDR3 spans 14 amino acids.